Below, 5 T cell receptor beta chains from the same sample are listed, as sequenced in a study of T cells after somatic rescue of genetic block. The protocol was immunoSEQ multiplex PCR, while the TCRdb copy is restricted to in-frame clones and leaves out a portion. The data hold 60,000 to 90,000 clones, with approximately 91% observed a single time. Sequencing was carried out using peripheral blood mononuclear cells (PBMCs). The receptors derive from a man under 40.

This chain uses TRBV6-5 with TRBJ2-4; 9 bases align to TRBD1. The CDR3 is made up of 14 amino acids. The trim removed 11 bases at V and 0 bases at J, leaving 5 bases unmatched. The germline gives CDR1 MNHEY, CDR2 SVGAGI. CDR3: CASRDREAKNIQYF. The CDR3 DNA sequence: TGTGCCTCCCGGGACAGGGAAGCCAAAAACATTCAGTACTTC.

The CDR3 loop is CASSLGAGNSNQPQHF. The DNA of the CDR3 is TGTGCCAGCAGTTTAGGAGCAGGGAATAGCAATCAGCCCCAGCATTTT. The rearrangement uses TRBV27 and TRBJ1-5; perhaps TRBD1 as D (5 bases). The CDR3 extends over 16 amino acids. Looked up from germline, CDR1 is MNHEY and CDR2 is SMNVEV (reference sequence). V was shortened by 2 bases and J by 0 bases, with 11 bases between the two germline ends.

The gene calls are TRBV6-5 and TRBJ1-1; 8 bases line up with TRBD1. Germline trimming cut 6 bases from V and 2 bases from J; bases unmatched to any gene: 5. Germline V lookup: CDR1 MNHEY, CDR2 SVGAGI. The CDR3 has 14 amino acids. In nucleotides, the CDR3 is TGTGCCAGCAGCTGGGACAGGCGAAACACTGAAGCTTTCTTT. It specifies CASSWDRRNTEAFF.

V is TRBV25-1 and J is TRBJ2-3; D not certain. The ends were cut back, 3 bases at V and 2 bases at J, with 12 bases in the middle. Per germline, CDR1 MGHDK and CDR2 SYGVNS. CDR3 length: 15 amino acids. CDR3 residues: CASSDAFLHTDTQYF. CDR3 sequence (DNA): TGTGCCAGCAGTGACGCGTTCCTTCACACAGATACGCAGTATTTT.

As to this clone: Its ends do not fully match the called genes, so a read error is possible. The CDR3 DNA sequence: TGTGCCAGCAGTCTTACCAGCGGGAGCTCACACTTC. Protein product: CASSLTSGSSHF. The chain has TRBV6-6 and TRBJ2-7; the match to TRBD2 covers 8 bases. Germline CDR1 MNHNY, CDR2 SVGAGI (reference sequence). The CDR3 contains 12 residues.